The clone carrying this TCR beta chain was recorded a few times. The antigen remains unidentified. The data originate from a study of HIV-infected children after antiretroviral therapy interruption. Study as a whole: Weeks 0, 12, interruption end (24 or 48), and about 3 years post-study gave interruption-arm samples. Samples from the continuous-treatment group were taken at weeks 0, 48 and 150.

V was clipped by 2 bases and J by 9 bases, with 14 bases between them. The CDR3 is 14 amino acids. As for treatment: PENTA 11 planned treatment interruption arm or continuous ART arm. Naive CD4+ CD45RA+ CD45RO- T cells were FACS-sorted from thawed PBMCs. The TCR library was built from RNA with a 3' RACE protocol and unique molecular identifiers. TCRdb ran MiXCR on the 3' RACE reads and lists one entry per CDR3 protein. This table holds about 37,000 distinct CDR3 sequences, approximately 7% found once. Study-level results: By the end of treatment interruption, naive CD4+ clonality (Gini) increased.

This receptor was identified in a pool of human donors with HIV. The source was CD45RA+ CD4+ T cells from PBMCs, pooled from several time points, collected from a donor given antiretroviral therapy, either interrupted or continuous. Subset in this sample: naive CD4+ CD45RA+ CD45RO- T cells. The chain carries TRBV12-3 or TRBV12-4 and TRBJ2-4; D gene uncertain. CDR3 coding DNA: TGTGCCAGCAGTTTAAGTACCGAGCGACTCATTCAGTACTTC. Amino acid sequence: CASSLSTERLIQYF.